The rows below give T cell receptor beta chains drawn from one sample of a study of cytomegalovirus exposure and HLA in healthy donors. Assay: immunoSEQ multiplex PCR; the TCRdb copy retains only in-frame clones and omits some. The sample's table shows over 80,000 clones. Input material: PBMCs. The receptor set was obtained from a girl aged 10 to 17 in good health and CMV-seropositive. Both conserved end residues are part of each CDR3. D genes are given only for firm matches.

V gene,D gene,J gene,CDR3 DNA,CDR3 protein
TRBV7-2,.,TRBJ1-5,TGTGCCAGCAGCTTAGTTCCATATGAGCAGCCCCAGCATTTT,CASSLVPYEQPQHF
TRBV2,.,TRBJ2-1,TGTGCCAGCAGTGCGAGCTACAATGAGCAGTTCTTC,CASSASYNEQFF
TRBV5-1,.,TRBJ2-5,TGCGCCAGCAGCTTGGGGCAGGGTAAAGAGACCCAGTACTTC,CASSLGQGKETQYF
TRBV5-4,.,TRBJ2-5,TGTGCCAGCAGCTTCTTCCCGCAGCAAGAGACCCAGTACTTC,CASSFFPQQETQYF
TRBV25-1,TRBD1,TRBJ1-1,TGTGCCAGCAGTACCTCTGACAGGGCTGGAGCTTTCTTT,CASSTSDRAGAFF
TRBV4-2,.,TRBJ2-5,TGTGCCAGCAGCCAAGAGAGGAGGCTAGTTGAGACCCAGTACTTC,CASSQERRLVETQYF
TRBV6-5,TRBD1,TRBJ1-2,TGTGCCAGCAAGGGACAGCCAAGCCTTAACTATGGCTACACCTTC,CASKGQPSLNYGYTF
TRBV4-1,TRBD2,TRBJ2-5,TGCGCCAGCAGCCAAGATCGGGGGGTCCAGGAGACCCAGTACTTC,CASSQDRGVQETQYF
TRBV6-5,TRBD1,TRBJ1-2,TGTGCCAGCAACCGTGGGACAGGGCTCGGCTATGGCTACACCTTC,CASNRGTGLGYGYTF
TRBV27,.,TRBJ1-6,TGTGCCAGCAGTTTAAGGGAGGTAGGGTCACCCCTCCACTTT,CASSLREVGSPLHF
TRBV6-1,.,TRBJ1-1,TGTGCCAGCAGCCGGACAGCAGTAACCAACACTGAAGCTTTCTTT,CASSRTAVTNTEAFF
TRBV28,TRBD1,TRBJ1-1,TGTGCCAGCAGTTTATGGGTCTCCGGGACAGGGGACATGAACACTGAAGCTTTCTTT,CASSLWVSGTGDMNTEAFF
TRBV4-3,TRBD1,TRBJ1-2,TGCGCCAGCAGCCTGGGACAGCACGAGGGGACTAACTATGGCTACACCTTC,CASSLGQHEGTNYGYTF
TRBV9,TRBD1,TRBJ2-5,TGTGCCAGCAGCACTGGGACAGTTCACCAAGAGACCCAGTACTTC,CASSTGTVHQETQYF
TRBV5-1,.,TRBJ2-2,TGCGCCAGCAGCTTGGGTCCCTCTAGAAACACCGGGGAGCTGTTTTTT,CASSLGPSRNTGELFF
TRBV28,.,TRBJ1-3,TGTGCCAGCAGTTCAAGAACAGTCTCTGGAAACACCATATATTTT,CASSSRTVSGNTIYF
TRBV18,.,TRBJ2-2,TGTGCCAGCCGAACCACCGGGACAACAAACACCGGGGAGCTGTTTTTT,CASRTTGTTNTGELFF
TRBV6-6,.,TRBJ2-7,TGTGCCAGCAGTTACTCTCAGGGTACCTACGAGCAGTACTTC,CASSYSQGTYEQYF
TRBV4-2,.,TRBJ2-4,TGTGCCAGCAGCCAAGAGTTTTCTCCCAACATTCAGTACTTC,CASSQEFSPNIQYF
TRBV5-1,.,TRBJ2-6,TGCGCCAGCAGACAGCTTAGCTCTGGGGCCAACGTCCTGACTTTC,CASRQLSSGANVLTF
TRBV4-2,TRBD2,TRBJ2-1,TGTGCCAGCAGCCCGGGCCCTAGCGGGGGGGCCGTATACAATGAGCAGTTCTTC,CASSPGPSGGAVYNEQFF
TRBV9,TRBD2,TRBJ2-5,TGTGCCAGCAGCACTCGCGGGGGCCAAGAGACCCAGTACTTC,CASSTRGGQETQYF
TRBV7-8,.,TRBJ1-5,TGTGCCAGCAGCTTATATCAGGAAACGGATCAGCCCCAGCATTTT,CASSLYQETDQPQHF
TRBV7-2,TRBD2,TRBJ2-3,TGTGCCAGCATTCGGGGATTAGCGGGGGTCACAGATACGCAGTATTTT,CASIRGLAGVTDTQYF
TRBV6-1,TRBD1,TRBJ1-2,TGTGCCAGCATCTGGGACAGGGATTATGGCTACACCTTC,CASIWDRDYGYTF
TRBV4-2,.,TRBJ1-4,TGTGCCAGCAGCCAACCCGGGGGGGGTAATGAAAAACTGTTTTTT,CASSQPGGGNEKLFF
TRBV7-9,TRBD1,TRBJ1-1,TGTGCCAGCAGCTTAGCGGGACAGGGGGTAGGGGCTTTCTTT,CASSLAGQGVGAFF
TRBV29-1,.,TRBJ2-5,TGCAGCGCCACAGAGACGAGCCAAGAGACCCAGTACTTC,CSATETSQETQYF
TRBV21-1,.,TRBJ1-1,TGTGCCAGCAGCAAAAGGGACAGGGAGCTAAGAGGGACTGAAGCTTTCTTT,CASSKRDRELRGTEAFF
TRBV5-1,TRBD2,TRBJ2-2,TGCGCCAGCACCCATAATCTAGCGGGGGAGTTCACCGGGGAGCTGTTTTTT,CASTHNLAGEFTGELFF
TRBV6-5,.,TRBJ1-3,TGTGCCAGTCGGGGTTTTGGAAACACCATATATTTT,CASRGFGNTIYF
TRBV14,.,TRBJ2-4,TGTGCCAGCAGCCAATCAGGCGAAAACATTCAGTACTTC,CASSQSGENIQYF
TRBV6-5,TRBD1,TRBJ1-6,TGTGCCAGCAGCTGGGACAGCAATAATTCACCCCTCCACTTT,CASSWDSNNSPLHF
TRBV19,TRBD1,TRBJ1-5,TGTGCCAGTAACAACGGGGACAGTAATCAGCCCCAGCATTTT,CASNNGDSNQPQHF
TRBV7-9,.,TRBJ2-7,TGTGCCAGCTCCGGACTCCTTAGCGCCTACGAGCAGTACTTC,CASSGLLSAYEQYF
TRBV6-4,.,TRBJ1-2,TGTGCCAGCAGTGGAAACCAAGGGGGAATTGGTGGCTACACCTTC,CASSGNQGGIGGYTF
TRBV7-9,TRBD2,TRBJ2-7,TGTGCCAGCAGCTTCTCGGGACTAGCGGTTCGGAGCTCCTACGAGCAGTACTTC,CASSFSGLAVRSSYEQYF
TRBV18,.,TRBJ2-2,TGTGCCAGCTCACCCCGGGACACCGGGGAGCTGTTTTTT,CASSPRDTGELFF
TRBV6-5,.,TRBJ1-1,TGTGCCAGCAGTCTTACAGGGATGAACACTGAAGCTTTCTTT,CASSLTGMNTEAFF
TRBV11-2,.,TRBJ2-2,TGTGCCAGCAGCTTTGAACACGGGGAGCTGTTTTTT,CASSFEHGELFF
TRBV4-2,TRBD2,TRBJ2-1,TGTGCCAGCAGCCACTCTAGCGGGGGGCCTGAATACTACAATGAGCAGTTCTTC,CASSHSSGGPEYYNEQFF
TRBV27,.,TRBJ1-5,TGTGCCAGCCGTCCAAGGGGAACCCATCAGCCCCAGCATTTT,CASRPRGTHQPQHF
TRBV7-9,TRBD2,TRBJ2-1,TGTGCCAGCAGCATCGGGACTAGCAATGAGCAGTTCTTC,CASSIGTSNEQFF
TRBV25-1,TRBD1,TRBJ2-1,TGTGCCAGCAGTGAGGATCGGGACAGCTCCTACAATGAGCAGTTCTTC,CASSEDRDSSYNEQFF
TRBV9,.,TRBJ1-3,TGTGCCAGCAGCGTAGGGGGGGGTCCGACTGGAAACACCATATATTTT,CASSVGGGPTGNTIYF
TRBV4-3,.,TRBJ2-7,TGCGCCAGCAGCCAAGATCTGGAGGGATCCTACGAGCAGTACTTC,CASSQDLEGSYEQYF
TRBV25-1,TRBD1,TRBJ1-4,TGTGCCAGCAGTGGCTCGATATCACAGGGGGAATTTAATGAAAAACTGTTTTTT,CASSGSISQGEFNEKLFF
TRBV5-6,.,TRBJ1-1,TGTGCCAGCAGCCCCGGGGTGGTCACTGAAGCTTTCTTT,CASSPGVVTEAFF
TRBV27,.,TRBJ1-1,TGTGCCAGCAGTTTATCGCGGGGGGTTGAAGCTTTCTTT,CASSLSRGVEAFF
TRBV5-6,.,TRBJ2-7,TGTGCCAGCAGGGCGGACAGTTTTACCTACGAGCAGTACTTC,CASRADSFTYEQYF
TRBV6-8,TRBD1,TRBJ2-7,TGTGCCAGCAGTGCCCCCGGGACAGGGGATGTTGGGGAGCAGTACTTC,CASSAPGTGDVGEQYF
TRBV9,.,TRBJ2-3,TGTGCCAGCAGCGCCCCGGAACAGGGAACAGATACGCAGTATTTT,CASSAPEQGTDTQYF